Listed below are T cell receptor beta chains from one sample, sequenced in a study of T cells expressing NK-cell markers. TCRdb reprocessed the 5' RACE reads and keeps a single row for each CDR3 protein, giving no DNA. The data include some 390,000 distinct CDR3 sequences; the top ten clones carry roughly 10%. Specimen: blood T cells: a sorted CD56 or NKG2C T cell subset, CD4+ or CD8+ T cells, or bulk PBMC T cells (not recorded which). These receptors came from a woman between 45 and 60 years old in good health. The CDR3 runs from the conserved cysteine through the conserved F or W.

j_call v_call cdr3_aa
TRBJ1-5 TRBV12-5 CASGLVGGWGQPQHF
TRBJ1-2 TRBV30 CAWTVNYGYTF
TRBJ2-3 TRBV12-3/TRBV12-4 CASGTSGRGDTQYF
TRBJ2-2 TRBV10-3 CAISTSASGELFF
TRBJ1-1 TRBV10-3 CATAPRGVTEAFF
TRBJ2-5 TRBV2 CASSAVGSGSETQYF
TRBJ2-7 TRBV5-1 CASSLTSGIEQYF
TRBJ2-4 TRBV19 CASSSIGGAKNIQYF
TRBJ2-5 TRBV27 CASSLRFRGYQETQYF
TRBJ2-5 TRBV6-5 CASSYRWAGGPGETQYF
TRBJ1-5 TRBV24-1 CATSDLPGRINQPQHF
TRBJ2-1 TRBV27 CASSPMTGGEQFF
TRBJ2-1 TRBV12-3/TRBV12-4 CASSFQRAAQFF
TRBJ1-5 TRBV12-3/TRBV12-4 CASSSGEKISNQPQHF
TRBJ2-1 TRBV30 CAWSVEFTNEQFF
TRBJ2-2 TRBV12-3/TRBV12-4 CASSLGGQGVGGELFF
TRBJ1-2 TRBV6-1 CASSELDKGNGYTF
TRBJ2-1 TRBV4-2 CASSQDMASGRVGNEQFF
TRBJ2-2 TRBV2 CASRRELAGGETGELFF
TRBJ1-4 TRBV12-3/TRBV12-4 CASTERGEKLFF
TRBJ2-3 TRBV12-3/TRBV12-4 CASSFRSGGFTDTQYF
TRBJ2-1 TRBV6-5 CASSLPQREGGNEQFF
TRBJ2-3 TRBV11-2 CASTRRVLAGGEDTQYF
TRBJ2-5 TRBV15 CATSRPGREETQYF
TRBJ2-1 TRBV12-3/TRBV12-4 CASSDGLAGKEQFF
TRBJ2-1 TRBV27 CASSLSTEGTYNEQFF
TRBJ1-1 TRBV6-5 CASSSMGNTEAFF
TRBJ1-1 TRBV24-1 CATSEPPSQGSTEAFF
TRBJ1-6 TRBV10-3 CAIRPGQGYSPLHF
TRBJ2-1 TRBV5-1 CASKYAGGPSNEQFF
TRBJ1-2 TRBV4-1 CASSHPSGATSYGYTF